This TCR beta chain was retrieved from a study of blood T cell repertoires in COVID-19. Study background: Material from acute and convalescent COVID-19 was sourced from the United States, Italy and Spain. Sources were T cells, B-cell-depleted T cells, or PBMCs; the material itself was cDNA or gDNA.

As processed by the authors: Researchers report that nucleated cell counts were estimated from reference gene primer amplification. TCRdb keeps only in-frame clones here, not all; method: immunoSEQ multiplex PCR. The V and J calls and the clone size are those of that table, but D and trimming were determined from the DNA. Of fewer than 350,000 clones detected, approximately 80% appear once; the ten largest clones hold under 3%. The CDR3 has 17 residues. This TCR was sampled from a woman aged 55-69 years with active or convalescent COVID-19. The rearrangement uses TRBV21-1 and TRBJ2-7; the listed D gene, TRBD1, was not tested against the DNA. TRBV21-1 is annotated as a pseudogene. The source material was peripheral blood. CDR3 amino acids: CASSKETGFPYSYEQYF. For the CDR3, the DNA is TGTGCCAGCAGCAAAGAGACAGGGTTCCCTTACTCCTACGAGCAGTACTTC.